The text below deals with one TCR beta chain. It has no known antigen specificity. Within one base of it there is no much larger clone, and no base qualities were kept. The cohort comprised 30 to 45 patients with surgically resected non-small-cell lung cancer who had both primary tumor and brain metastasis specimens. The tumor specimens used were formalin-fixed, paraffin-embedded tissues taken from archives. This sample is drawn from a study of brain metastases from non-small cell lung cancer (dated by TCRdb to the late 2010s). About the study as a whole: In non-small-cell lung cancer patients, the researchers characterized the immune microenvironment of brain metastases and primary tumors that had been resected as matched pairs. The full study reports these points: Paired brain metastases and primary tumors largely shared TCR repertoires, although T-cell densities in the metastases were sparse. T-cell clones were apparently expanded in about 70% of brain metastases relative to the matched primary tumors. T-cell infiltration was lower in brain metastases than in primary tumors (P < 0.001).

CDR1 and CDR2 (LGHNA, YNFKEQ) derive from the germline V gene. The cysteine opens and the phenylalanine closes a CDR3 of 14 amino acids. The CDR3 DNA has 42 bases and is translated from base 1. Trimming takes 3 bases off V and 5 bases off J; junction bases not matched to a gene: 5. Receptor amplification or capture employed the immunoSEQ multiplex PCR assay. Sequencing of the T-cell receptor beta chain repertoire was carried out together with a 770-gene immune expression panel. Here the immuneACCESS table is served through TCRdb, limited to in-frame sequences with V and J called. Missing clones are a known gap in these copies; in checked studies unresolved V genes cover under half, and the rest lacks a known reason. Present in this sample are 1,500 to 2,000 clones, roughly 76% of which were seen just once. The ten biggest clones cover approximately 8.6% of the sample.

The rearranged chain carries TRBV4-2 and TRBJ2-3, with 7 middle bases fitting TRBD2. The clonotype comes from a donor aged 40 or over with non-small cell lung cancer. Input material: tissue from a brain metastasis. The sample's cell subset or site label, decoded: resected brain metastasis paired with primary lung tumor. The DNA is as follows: TGTGCCAGCAGCCAGGGGGGGAGCGAAGATACGCAGTATTTT. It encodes CASSQGGSEDTQYF.